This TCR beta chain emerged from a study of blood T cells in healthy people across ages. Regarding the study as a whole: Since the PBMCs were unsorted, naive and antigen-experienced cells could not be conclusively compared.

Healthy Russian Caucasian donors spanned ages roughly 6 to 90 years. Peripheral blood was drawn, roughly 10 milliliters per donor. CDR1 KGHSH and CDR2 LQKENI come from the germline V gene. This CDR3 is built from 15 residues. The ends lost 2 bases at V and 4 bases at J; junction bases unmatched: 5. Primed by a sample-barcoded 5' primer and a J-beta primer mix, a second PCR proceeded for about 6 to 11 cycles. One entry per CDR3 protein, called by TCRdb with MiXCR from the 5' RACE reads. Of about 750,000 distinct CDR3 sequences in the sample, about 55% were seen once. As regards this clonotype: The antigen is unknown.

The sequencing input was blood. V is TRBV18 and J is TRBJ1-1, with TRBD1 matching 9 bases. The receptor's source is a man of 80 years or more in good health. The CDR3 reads CASSPGQGSGTEAFF. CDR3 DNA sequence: TGTGCCAGCTCACCAGGACAGGGGTCGGGCACTGAAGCTTTCTTT.